This TCR beta chain derives from a study of blood T cell repertoires in COVID-19. With V trimmed by 9 bases and J by 5 bases, 0 bases remained unmatched. This CDR3 is 10 amino acids long. Germline V gene sequence: CDR1 SNHLY, CDR2 FYNNEI. Repertoires were generated with immunoSEQ multiplex PCR, while TCRdb's copy carries only in-frame clones and drops some. Among 150,000 to 200,000 clones listed, around 81% were seen once. This TCR derives from a woman aged 40 to 50 with COVID-19, enrolled during active disease. The sample was peripheral blood. J is TRBJ1-2 and V is TRBV2, with 7 bases identical to TRBD1. In nucleotides, the CDR3 is TGTGCCAGACAGGGGTATGGCTACACCTTC. Translating gives CARQGYGYTF.